This is a list of T cell receptor beta chains from one sample in a study of blood T cell repertoires in COVID-19. Assay: immunoSEQ multiplex PCR; the TCRdb copy retains only in-frame clones and omits some. Of some 160,000 clones detected, about nine tenths appear once; the ten largest clones hold roughly 2%. The sequencing input was peripheral blood. Receptors were obtained from a man aged 18 to 30 with acute or convalescent COVID-19. The CDR3 runs from the conserved cysteine through the conserved F or W. The order of the fields is V gene, clone size, J gene, D gene, CDR3 DNA, CDR3 protein. D genes are given only for firm matches. For some rows the clone size is stated as once, few or many, or as a class when expanded; others skip it.

v_gene: TRBV3-1/TRBV3-2
abundance: -
j_gene: TRBJ2-5
d_gene: TRBD1
CDR3nt: TGTGCCAGCAGCCAACCGGGACAGGGTGGGGAGACCCAGTACTTC
CDR3aa: CASSQPGQGGETQYF

v_gene: TRBV9
abundance: -
j_gene: TRBJ2-1
d_gene: TRBD1
CDR3nt: TGTGCCAGCAGCTCCCGGACAGGGCCTCAGTTCTTC
CDR3aa: CASSSRTGPQFF

v_gene: TRBV29-1
abundance: -
j_gene: TRBJ1-2
d_gene: -
CDR3nt: TGCAGCGCCGGGAGGGGAGACTATGGCTACACCTTC
CDR3aa: CSAGRGDYGYTF

v_gene: TRBV27
abundance: -
j_gene: TRBJ2-3
d_gene: -
CDR3nt: TGTGCCAGCAGTTTGGGGGCGGGAGATACGCAGTATTTT
CDR3aa: CASSLGAGDTQYF

v_gene: TRBV30
abundance: -
j_gene: TRBJ1-2
d_gene: -
CDR3nt: TGTGCCTGGACGCCGGGGGCTAACTATGGCTACACCTTC
CDR3aa: CAWTPGANYGYTF

v_gene: TRBV7-9
abundance: once
j_gene: TRBJ1-1
d_gene: -
CDR3nt: TGTGCCAGCAGCTTCGGACTGCCGAACACTGAAGCTTTCTTT
CDR3aa: CASSFGLPNTEAFF

v_gene: TRBV2
abundance: -
j_gene: TRBJ1-4
d_gene: -
CDR3nt: TGTGCCAGCAGTCAGGGTGGTGAAAAACTGTTTTTT
CDR3aa: CASSQGGEKLFF

v_gene: TRBV19
abundance: -
j_gene: TRBJ2-7
d_gene: -
CDR3nt: TGTGCCAGTAGTATTCGGCCCAAGGAATTCAGGATTAGCTACGAGCAGTACTTC
CDR3aa: CASSIRPKEFRISYEQYF

v_gene: TRBV28
abundance: -
j_gene: TRBJ2-1
d_gene: TRBD2
CDR3nt: TGTGCCAGCAGTTTATTGTCGGGGGGCTACAATGAGCAGTTCTTC
CDR3aa: CASSLLSGGYNEQFF

v_gene: TRBV6-5
abundance: -
j_gene: TRBJ1-5
d_gene: -
CDR3nt: TGTGCCAGCCAGCGACAGGTTAATCAGCCCCAGCATTTT
CDR3aa: CASQRQVNQPQHF

v_gene: TRBV3-1/TRBV3-2
abundance: -
j_gene: TRBJ1-1
d_gene: TRBD1
CDR3nt: TGTGCCAGCAGTCTTCCGACAGGGGTGAACACTGAAGCTTTCTTT
CDR3aa: CASSLPTGVNTEAFF

v_gene: TRBV3-1/TRBV3-2
abundance: -
j_gene: TRBJ2-2
d_gene: TRBD1
CDR3nt: TGTGCCAGCAGCCAAGATTTAGGACAGGGGATCGCCGGGGAGCTGTTTTTT
CDR3aa: CASSQDLGQGIAGELFF

v_gene: TRBV15
abundance: -
j_gene: TRBJ2-1
d_gene: TRBD1
CDR3nt: TGTGCCACCAGCAGAGATCAGGGGACAGGGGATGAGCAGTTCTTC
CDR3aa: CATSRDQGTGDEQFF

v_gene: TRBV4-1
abundance: -
j_gene: TRBJ1-1
d_gene: -
CDR3nt: TGCGCCAGCAGCCAAGATCCAGTAAACACTGAAGCTTTCTTT
CDR3aa: CASSQDPVNTEAFF

v_gene: TRBV5-1
abundance: few
j_gene: TRBJ1-1
d_gene: TRBD1
CDR3nt: TGCGCCAGCAGCTTGGACTCCAGGGGGAGTTTCGTCGAGGACACTGAAGCTTTCTTT
CDR3aa: CASSLDSRGSFVEDTEAFF

v_gene: TRBV12-2
abundance: -
j_gene: TRBJ1-2
d_gene: -
CDR3nt: TGTGCAAGTCGCTCCCGGGACAGCTATCGCTACACCTTC
CDR3aa: CASRSRDSYRYTF

v_gene: TRBV25-1
abundance: -
j_gene: TRBJ1-1
d_gene: -
CDR3nt: TGTGCCAGCAGCCCAGTGAGACAGTTGAACACTGAAGCTTTCTTT
CDR3aa: CASSPVRQLNTEAFF

v_gene: TRBV7-2
abundance: -
j_gene: TRBJ1-6
d_gene: -
CDR3nt: TGTGCCAGCAGCCTCTATTATAATTCACCCCTCCACTTT
CDR3aa: CASSLYYNSPLHF

v_gene: TRBV5-4
abundance: -
j_gene: TRBJ2-7
d_gene: -
CDR3nt: TGTGCCAGCAGCTTGTTTGGAGGAACCTACGAGCAGTACTTC
CDR3aa: CASSLFGGTYEQYF

v_gene: TRBV7-9
abundance: -
j_gene: TRBJ1-1
d_gene: -
CDR3nt: TGTGCCAGCAGCTACAGGGAGGGGACTGAAGCTTTCTTT
CDR3aa: CASSYREGTEAFF

v_gene: TRBV19
abundance: -
j_gene: TRBJ1-5
d_gene: -
CDR3nt: TGTGCCAGTAACTTCCAGGGCAAGGCTAGGGTTGGGCCCCAGCATTTT
CDR3aa: CASNFQGKARVGPQHF

v_gene: TRBV6-4
abundance: -
j_gene: TRBJ2-3
d_gene: -
CDR3nt: TGTGCCAGCAGTGACTCGATCGGTAGCCTTACGCAGTATTTT
CDR3aa: CASSDSIGSLTQYF

v_gene: TRBV6-6
abundance: -
j_gene: TRBJ1-5
d_gene: -
CDR3nt: TGTGCCAGCACCTCACAGGGATTTGATGGCAATCAGCCCCAGCATTTT
CDR3aa: CASTSQGFDGNQPQHF

v_gene: TRBV2
abundance: -
j_gene: TRBJ2-2
d_gene: TRBD2
CDR3nt: TGTGCCAGCAGTGGGGTTCCGGGACTAGTCTCCGGGGAGCTGTTTTTT
CDR3aa: CASSGVPGLVSGELFF

v_gene: TRBV3-1/TRBV3-2
abundance: -
j_gene: TRBJ2-1
d_gene: TRBD2
CDR3nt: TGTGCCAGCAGGGTAGCGGGAGGGTCCTACAATGAGCAGTTCTTC
CDR3aa: CASRVAGGSYNEQFF

v_gene: TRBV14
abundance: few
j_gene: TRBJ1-5
d_gene: TRBD1
CDR3nt: TGTGCCAGCAGCCAAGATCCGGGACAGGAGAATCAGCCCCAGCATTTT
CDR3aa: CASSQDPGQENQPQHF

v_gene: TRBV19
abundance: once
j_gene: TRBJ2-5
d_gene: -
CDR3nt: TGTGCCAGTAGTATCGCTAGGGGAGAGACCCAGTACTTC
CDR3aa: CASSIARGETQYF

v_gene: TRBV7-2
abundance: -
j_gene: TRBJ1-1
d_gene: -
CDR3nt: TGTGCCAGCAGCTTCGGGGTCGGGACTGAAGCTTTCTTT
CDR3aa: CASSFGVGTEAFF

v_gene: TRBV5-4
abundance: -
j_gene: TRBJ1-5
d_gene: TRBD1
CDR3nt: TGTGCCAGCAGCTTGGGGCCACAGGGGAATCAGCCCCAGCATTTT
CDR3aa: CASSLGPQGNQPQHF

v_gene: TRBV7-9
abundance: -
j_gene: TRBJ2-2
d_gene: TRBD1
CDR3nt: TGTGCCAGCTCTACCACCAACCCAGGGACAGGGAACACCGGGGAGCTGTTTTTT
CDR3aa: CASSTTNPGTGNTGELFF

v_gene: TRBV7-6
abundance: -
j_gene: TRBJ2-1
d_gene: -
CDR3nt: TGTGCCAGCAGCCCCGGGGCAGGGGGCGGGGGTGAGCAGTTCTTC
CDR3aa: CASSPGAGGGGEQFF

v_gene: TRBV6-1
abundance: once
j_gene: TRBJ1-6
d_gene: TRBD1
CDR3nt: TGTGCCAGCAGTGACTGGGGACAGGCTAAGGGGAATTCACCCCTCCACTTT
CDR3aa: CASSDWGQAKGNSPLHF

v_gene: TRBV11-2
abundance: -
j_gene: TRBJ2-3
d_gene: -
CDR3nt: TGTGCCAGCAGCTTAGAGGCCCCAGCGGCTTACACAGATACGCAGTATTTT
CDR3aa: CASSLEAPAAYTDTQYF

v_gene: TRBV6-2/TRBV6-3
abundance: -
j_gene: TRBJ1-6
d_gene: -
CDR3nt: TGTGCCAGCAGTGCCCGAGGGGGCTCCTATAATTCACCCCTCCACTTT
CDR3aa: CASSARGGSYNSPLHF

v_gene: TRBV11-2
abundance: once
j_gene: TRBJ1-1
d_gene: TRBD1
CDR3nt: TGTGCCAGCAGCTTTGCCGGACAGGGCGGGAACACTGAAGCTTTCTTT
CDR3aa: CASSFAGQGGNTEAFF

v_gene: TRBV27
abundance: once
j_gene: TRBJ2-1
d_gene: -
CDR3nt: TGTGCCAGCAGTCTTGACAGGAGCTCCTACAATGAGCAGTTCTTC
CDR3aa: CASSLDRSSYNEQFF

v_gene: TRBV7-7
abundance: -
j_gene: TRBJ2-5
d_gene: TRBD2
CDR3nt: TGTGCCAGCAGCTGGGGCGGGAGGGAAGAGACCCAGTACTTC
CDR3aa: CASSWGGREETQYF

v_gene: TRBV4-2
abundance: -
j_gene: TRBJ1-2
d_gene: -
CDR3nt: TGTGCCAGCAGCCGAGGAACGGGGGATGGCTACACCTTC
CDR3aa: CASSRGTGDGYTF

v_gene: TRBV5-1
abundance: -
j_gene: TRBJ2-1
d_gene: -
CDR3nt: TGCGCCAGCAGCCGGGGGGCCATAAATGAGCAGTTCTTC
CDR3aa: CASSRGAINEQFF

v_gene: TRBV3-1/TRBV3-2
abundance: -
j_gene: TRBJ1-6
d_gene: TRBD1
CDR3nt: TGTGCCAGCAGACCCCCCGCTAGGACAGGGGTCAAACCTTCACCCCTCCACTTT
CDR3aa: CASRPPARTGVKPSPLHF